Listed below are T cell receptor beta chains from one sample, sequenced in a study of blood T cell repertoires in COVID-19. The protocol was immunoSEQ multiplex PCR, while the TCRdb copy is restricted to in-frame clones and leaves out a portion. The sample holds more than 350,000 clones, around nine tenths seen once. The sample consisted of PBMCs or T cells enriched from blood (not recorded which). These receptors came from a young woman who had been exposed to COVID-19. CDR3s include the opening cysteine and the closing phenylalanine or tryptophan. D genes are given only for firm matches. Clone size is shown for a subset of rows, as once, few, many or a class of expanded clone.

once TRBJ2-7 13 TRBV24-1 - TGTGCCACCAGTGTCTCAAACGCCCAGGAGCAGTACTTC CATSVSNAQEQYF
few TRBJ2-2 14 TRBV19 TRBD1 TGTGCCAGTAGTATCCGGACAGGGTCCGGGGAGCTGTTTTTT CASSIRTGSGELFF
- TRBJ1-6 16 TRBV4-2 - TGTGCCAGCAGCCAAGGACAGAGCTCCTATAATTCACCCCTCCACTTT CASSQGQSSYNSPLHF
few TRBJ1-1 14 TRBV4-1 - TGCGCCAGCAGCCAGTCCCTTCTCGGCACTGAAGCTTTCTTT CASSQSLLGTEAFF
few TRBJ1-2 15 TRBV18 - TGTGCCAGCTCACCACAATCGAGTGGCGGCTATGGCTACACCTTC CASSPQSSGGYGYTF
- TRBJ1-6 15 TRBV3-1/TRBV3-2 TRBD1 TGTGCCAGCAGTCTTCCGGGACAGCTCAATTCACCCCTCCACTTT CASSLPGQLNSPLHF
- TRBJ2-3 12 TRBV5-5 - TGTGCCAGCAGCTTGAATAAAGATACGCAGTATTTT CASSLNKDTQYF
- TRBJ2-5 17 TRBV3-1/TRBV3-2 TRBD2 TGTGCCAGCAGCCAAGAGCGGGGACTAGCGGATCAAGAGACCCAGTACTTC CASSQERGLADQETQYF
- TRBJ2-7 14 TRBV10-3 - TGTGCCATCAGTGGTGGGACCAACGGGGGTGAGCAGTACTTC CAISGGTNGGEQYF
- TRBJ1-5 15 TRBV2 - TGTGCCAGCAGTGTGGCAAGGGGTAGCAATCAGCCCCAGCATTTT CASSVARGSNQPQHF
- TRBJ2-2 17 TRBV5-6 - TGTGCCAGCGTCCACAGCTATTCTAGCCGGGGCACCGGGGAGCTGTTTTTT CASVHSYSSRGTGELFF
once TRBJ2-7 18 TRBV15 TRBD2 TGTGCCACCAGCAGAGAACTAGCGGGGGGACGGGGTGAATACGAGCAGTACTTC CATSRELAGGRGEYEQYF
- TRBJ2-3 15 TRBV7-9 - TGTGCCAGCAGCCAGGGTCTTTCTAGCACAGATACGCAGTATTTT CASSQGLSSTDTQYF
- TRBJ2-2 17 TRBV15 - TGTGCCACCAGCAGAGATCCCGGGACACTGAACACCGGGGAGCTGTTTTTT CATSRDPGTLNTGELFF
- TRBJ2-7 14 TRBV28 - TGTGCCAGCAGTTTAACGGCGGAATTACACGAGCAGTACTTC CASSLTAELHEQYF
- TRBJ1-2 12 TRBV14 - TGTGCCAGCAGCCAAGCAGGCTATGGCTACACCTTC CASSQAGYGYTF
- TRBJ2-3 14 TRBV28 - TGTGCCAGCAGTGCCCTAGGTATCACAGATACGCAGTATTTT CASSALGITDTQYF
few TRBJ2-7 12 TRBV10-3 - TGTGCCATCAGTGAAGAAGGGGACGAGCAGTACTTC CAISEEGDEQYF
- TRBJ1-1 14 TRBV2 - TGTGCCAGCAGTGAAGCAGTTCGGGAGCCTGAAGCTTTCTTT CASSEAVREPEAFF
- TRBJ1-2 16 TRBV28 TRBD1 TGTGCCAGCAGTGAAGAGACAGGGCGACGAGTATATGGCTACACCTTC CASSEETGRRVYGYTF
- TRBJ1-3 14 TRBV28 - TGTGCCAGCAGTTTACCCCGCTCTGGAAACACCATATATTTT CASSLPRSGNTIYF
- TRBJ2-7 15 TRBV5-8 - TGTGCCAGCAGTCAGGACTTCCGAAGTTCCTACGAGCAGTACTTC CASSQDFRSSYEQYF
- TRBJ2-7 18 TRBV4-1 TRBD2 TGCGCCAGCAGCCAAGAAGAAGCAGGTATTAGCGGGGGGTACGAGCAGTACTTC CASSQEEAGISGGYEQYF
- TRBJ1-3 12 TRBV3-1/TRBV3-2 - TGTGCCAGCAGCCAATCATCGGTCACCATATATTTT CASSQSSVTIYF
- TRBJ2-7 13 TRBV19 - TGTGCCAGTAGTATAGGCAGATTCTACGAGCAGTACTTC CASSIGRFYEQYF
- TRBJ1-2 15 TRBV5-5 TRBD1 TGTGCCAGCAGCTTGGGGGACAGGGGGCATGGTGGCTACACCTTC CASSLGDRGHGGYTF
- TRBJ1-6 15 TRBV28 - TGTGCCAGCAGCCGATTACAGGGAAGCAATTCACCCCTCCACTTT CASSRLQGSNSPLHF
- TRBJ2-3 19 TRBV11-2 TRBD2 TGTGCCAGCAGCGTAGTGGGGACTAGCGGGGAGGGGGACACAGATACGCAGTATTTT CASSVVGTSGEGDTDTQYF
- TRBJ1-5 14 TRBV6-5 - TGTGCCAGCAGCTCAACAGTTAGCAATCAGCCCCAGCATTTT CASSSTVSNQPQHF
- TRBJ2-1 14 TRBV27 - TGTGCCAGCAGTCCTGAGGGCCCTAAAAATGAGCAGTTCTTC CASSPEGPKNEQFF
- TRBJ2-4 16 TRBV27 - TGTGCCAGCAGTTTATCCGCACGGGCTAGCCGCAACATTCAGTACTTC CASSLSARASRNIQYF
- TRBJ1-5 14 TRBV5-8 - TGTGCCAGCAGCTCCCGGGGGGGTGGGCAGCCCCAGCATTTT CASSSRGGGQPQHF
- TRBJ1-5 15 TRBV28 TRBD1 TGTGCCAGCAGTTCCCGGACAGGGGGGAGTCAGCCCCAGCATTTT CASSSRTGGSQPQHF
- TRBJ1-5 17 TRBV4-1 - TGCGCCAGCAGCCACGCGGGGGAGGGGCGCGGGAATCAGCCCCAGCATTTT CASSHAGEGRGNQPQHF
- TRBJ1-2 14 TRBV5-1 - TGCGCCAGCAGCTTGGAAGCATTTAACTATGGCTACACCTTC CASSLEAFNYGYTF
- TRBJ2-3 15 TRBV7-2 TRBD2 TGTGCCAGCAGCTTACAGGGAGGGGGCACAGATACGCAGTATTTT CASSLQGGGTDTQYF
- TRBJ2-2 11 TRBV12-3/TRBV12-4 - TGTGCCAGCACTAAGAACGGGGAGCTGTTTTTT CASTKNGELFF
- TRBJ2-3 14 TRBV6-1 TRBD2 TGTGCCAGCAGTCTTCTAGCGGGGTTAGATACGCAGTATTTT CASSLLAGLDTQYF
- TRBJ1-2 13 TRBV6-5 - TGTGCCAGCGAAGCCACAGGGTGGGATGGCTACACCTTC CASEATGWDGYTF
- TRBJ2-1 14 TRBV7-2 TRBD2 TGTGCCAGCAGCCAAGGACTAGCATTTGGCGAGCAGTTCTTC CASSQGLAFGEQFF
- TRBJ2-1 16 TRBV28 - TGTGCCAGCAGTTCCCCCCAACCGACAAAAAGGAATGAGCAGTTCTTC CASSSPQPTKRNEQFF
- TRBJ1-4 15 TRBV18 TRBD1 TGTGCCAGCTCACCACCGAGAACAGGGGGTGAAAAACTGTTTTTT CASSPPRTGGEKLFF
- TRBJ1-1 14 TRBV6-2/TRBV6-3 - TGTGCCAGCAGTTATCAGGGGCCGGTCACTGAAGCTTTCTTT CASSYQGPVTEAFF
- TRBJ1-4 14 TRBV28 - TGTGCCAGCAGTCCAACAGGAGCTAATGAAAAACTGTTTTTT CASSPTGANEKLFF
- TRBJ2-1 15 TRBV7-9 TRBD2 TGTGCCAGCAGCCCTGAAAGCGGGGCCTACAATGAGCAGTTCTTC CASSPESGAYNEQFF
- TRBJ2-2 17 TRBV7-2 TRBD1 TGTGCCAGCAGCTTAGTCTCACAGGGGGCGGGCACCGGGGAGCTGTTTTTT CASSLVSQGAGTGELFF
- TRBJ2-1 16 TRBV19 TRBD2 TGTGCCAGTAGTATACAAGCGGGAAAGGGTTACAATGAGCAGTTCTTC CASSIQAGKGYNEQFF
- TRBJ2-7 15 TRBV6-5 TRBD1 TGTGCCAGCAGTTATTCATTGGCAGGGGGCTACGAGCAGTACTTC CASSYSLAGGYEQYF
- TRBJ1-3 13 TRBV5-1 - TGCGCCAGCAAAACTAACTCTGGAAATACCATATATTTT CASKTNSGNTIYF
- TRBJ2-1 16 TRBV2 - TGTGCCAGCAGCAAAAGGTCTGGGGGCACCTACAATGAGCAGTTCTTC CASSKRSGGTYNEQFF
- TRBJ1-4 14 TRBV5-1 - TGCGCCAGCAGCTTGGGTGGACGGGAGGAAAAACTGTTTTTT CASSLGGREEKLFF
- TRBJ1-1 16 TRBV5-8 - TGTGCCAGCAGCCCGAAAGGGGCCCCGACGACCTCTGAAGCTTTCTTT CASSPKGAPTTSEAFF
- TRBJ2-3 18 TRBV7-6 TRBD1 TGTGCCAGCAGCTTGGGGAGTTTCGGACAGGGGTTGGCGGATACGCAGTATTTT CASSLGSFGQGLADTQYF
- TRBJ2-5 14 TRBV2 - TGTGCCAGCAGTGAAGCGCCCAGGGCAGAGACCCAGTACTTC CASSEAPRAETQYF
few TRBJ2-2 15 TRBV7-3 - TGTGCCAGCAGCTTAGGTTCCGGGAACACCGGGGAGCTGTTTTTT CASSLGSGNTGELFF
once TRBJ2-5 16 TRBV4-3 - TGCGCCAGCAGCCAAGATTCTACGGGGGTTCAAGAGACCCAGTACTTC CASSQDSTGVQETQYF
- TRBJ1-4 16 TRBV14 - TGTGCCAGCAGCCAAGATCGTTGGACTGCCGGGGAAAAACTGTTTTTT CASSQDRWTAGEKLFF
- TRBJ1-1 13 TRBV18 - TGTGCCAGCTCACCCTTAGGGGTCCTTACAGCTTTCTTT CASSPLGVLTAFF
few TRBJ2-7 17 TRBV19 TRBD2 TGTGCCAGTAGCCCTAACGGGCTTAGCGGGACCATCAACGAGCAGTACTTC CASSPNGLSGTINEQYF